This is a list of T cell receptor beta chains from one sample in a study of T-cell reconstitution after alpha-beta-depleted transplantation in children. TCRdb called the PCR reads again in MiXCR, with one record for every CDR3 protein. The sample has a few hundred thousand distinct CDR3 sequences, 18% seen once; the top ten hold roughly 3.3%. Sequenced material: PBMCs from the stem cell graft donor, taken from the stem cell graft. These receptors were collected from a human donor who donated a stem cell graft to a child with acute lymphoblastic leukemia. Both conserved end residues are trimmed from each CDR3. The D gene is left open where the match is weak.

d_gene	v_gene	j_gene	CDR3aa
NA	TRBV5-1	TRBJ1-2	ASSLEASGYT
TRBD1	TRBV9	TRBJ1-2	ASSPADRTNYGYT
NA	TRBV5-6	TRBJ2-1	ASSLGYTYNEQF
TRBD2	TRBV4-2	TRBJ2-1	ASSLEREYEQF
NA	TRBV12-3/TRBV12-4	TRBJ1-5	ASSLGQGLRQPQH
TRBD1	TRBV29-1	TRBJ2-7	SPIRDRATYEQY
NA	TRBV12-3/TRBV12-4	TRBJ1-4	ASSLGREATNEKLF
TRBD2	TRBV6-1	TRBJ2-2	ASSQWTSGNTGELF
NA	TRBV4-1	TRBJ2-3	ASSQDRPDTQY
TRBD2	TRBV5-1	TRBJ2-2	ASSLARASGLANTGELF
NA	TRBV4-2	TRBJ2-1	ASSHGPGPSLNEQF
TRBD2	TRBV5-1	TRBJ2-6	ASSLAGGRPHSSGANVLT
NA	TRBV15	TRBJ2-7	ATSTLASYEQY
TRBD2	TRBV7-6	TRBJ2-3	ASSLGPVAGPTDTQY
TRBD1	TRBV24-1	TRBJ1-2	ATSDPTGGESGYT
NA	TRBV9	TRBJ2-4	ASSDSGGPKNIQY
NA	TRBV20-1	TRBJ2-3	SARVGEKTDTQY
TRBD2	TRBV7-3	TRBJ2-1	ASSTRLAGVYNEQF
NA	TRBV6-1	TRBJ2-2	ASRDIYTGELF
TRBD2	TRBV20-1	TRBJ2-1	SASRLAAYNEQF
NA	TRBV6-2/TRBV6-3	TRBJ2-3	ASKAPVPGTDTQY
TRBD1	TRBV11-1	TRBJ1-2	ASSRGFGTATSSNYGYT
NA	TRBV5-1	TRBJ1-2	ASSPEGGRGYT
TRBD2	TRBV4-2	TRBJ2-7	ASSQDRGTSGNYEQY
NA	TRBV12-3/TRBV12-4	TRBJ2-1	ASSPGGVVYNEQF
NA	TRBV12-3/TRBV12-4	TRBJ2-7	ASRGLASSSYEQY
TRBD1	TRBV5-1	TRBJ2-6	ASSGGTGTGAFSGANVLT
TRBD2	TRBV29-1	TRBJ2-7	SVAPSGITYEQY
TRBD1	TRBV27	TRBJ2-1	ASRTGVTNNEQF
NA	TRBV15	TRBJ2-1	ATSRAPGISYNEQF
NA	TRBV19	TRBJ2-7	ASSTLHGYEQY
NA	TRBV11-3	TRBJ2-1	ASSLRRISYNEQF
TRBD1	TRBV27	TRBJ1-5	ASSAGTGPNQPQH
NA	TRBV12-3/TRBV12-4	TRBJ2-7	ASIGGSGTVLPYEQY
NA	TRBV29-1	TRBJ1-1	SALRGSYPEAF
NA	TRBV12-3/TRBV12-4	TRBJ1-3	ASSLIPGNTIY
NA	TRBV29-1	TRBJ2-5	SAGEGTQY
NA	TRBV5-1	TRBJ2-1	ASSLEYGGPSSYNEQF
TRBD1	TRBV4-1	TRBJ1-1	ASSQRGDRGSTEAF
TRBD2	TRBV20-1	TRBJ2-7	SVERSGRSYDQY
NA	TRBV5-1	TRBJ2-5	ASSSHGTPQETQY
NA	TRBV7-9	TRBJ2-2	ASSETNKGWVTGELF
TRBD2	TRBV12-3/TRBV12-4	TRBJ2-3	ASSLKGLAADTQY
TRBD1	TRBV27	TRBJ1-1	ASSHLTGAEAF
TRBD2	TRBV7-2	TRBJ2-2	ASSPSGSGTGELF
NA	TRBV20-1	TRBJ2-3	SARDTFSTDTQY